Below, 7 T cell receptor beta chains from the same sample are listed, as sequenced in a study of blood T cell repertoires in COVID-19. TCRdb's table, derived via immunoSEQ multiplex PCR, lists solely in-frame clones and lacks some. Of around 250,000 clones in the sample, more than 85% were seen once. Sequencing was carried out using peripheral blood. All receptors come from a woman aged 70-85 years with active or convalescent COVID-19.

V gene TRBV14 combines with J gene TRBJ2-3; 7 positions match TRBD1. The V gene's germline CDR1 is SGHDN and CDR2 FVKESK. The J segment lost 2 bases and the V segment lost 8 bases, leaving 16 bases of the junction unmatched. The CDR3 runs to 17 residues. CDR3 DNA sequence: TGTGCCAGCGGAAAGGGACAGCTCCTACCTTACACAGATACGCAGTATTTT. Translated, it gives CASGKGQLLPYTDTQYF.

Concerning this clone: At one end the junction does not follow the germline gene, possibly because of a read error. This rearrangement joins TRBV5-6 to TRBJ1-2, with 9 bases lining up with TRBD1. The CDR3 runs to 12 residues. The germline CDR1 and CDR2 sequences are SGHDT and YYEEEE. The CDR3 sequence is CASSLGDRDGSF. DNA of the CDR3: TGTGCCAGCAGCTTGGGGGACAGGGATGGCTCCTTC.

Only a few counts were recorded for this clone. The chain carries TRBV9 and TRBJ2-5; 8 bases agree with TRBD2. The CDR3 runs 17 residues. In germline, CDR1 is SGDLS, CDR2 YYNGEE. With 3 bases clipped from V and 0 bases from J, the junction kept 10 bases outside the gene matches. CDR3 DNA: TGTGCCAGCAGCGCGGGAGGGAGCGGGGGCCACCAAGAGACCCAGTACTTC. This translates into CASSAGGSGGHQETQYF. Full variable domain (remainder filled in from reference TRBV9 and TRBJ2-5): DSGVTQTPKHLITATGQRVTLRCSPRSGDLSVYWYQQSLDQGLQFLIQYYNGEERAKGNILERFSAQQFPDLHSELNLSSLELGDSALYFCASSAGGSGGHQETQYFGPGTRLLVL.

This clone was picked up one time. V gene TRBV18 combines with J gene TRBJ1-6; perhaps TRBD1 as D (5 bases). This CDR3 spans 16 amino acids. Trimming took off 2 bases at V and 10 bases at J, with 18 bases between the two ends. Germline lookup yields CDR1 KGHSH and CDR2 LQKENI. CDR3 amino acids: CASSPRAQGTSSPLHF. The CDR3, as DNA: TGTGCCAGCTCACCAAGGGCTCAGGGTACCTCATCACCCCTCCACTTT.

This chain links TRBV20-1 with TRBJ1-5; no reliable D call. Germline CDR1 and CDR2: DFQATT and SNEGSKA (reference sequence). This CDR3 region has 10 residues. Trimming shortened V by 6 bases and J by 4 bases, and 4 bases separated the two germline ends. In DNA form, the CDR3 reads TGCAGTGCCCCAAATCAGCCCCAGCATTTT. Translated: CSAPNQPQHF.

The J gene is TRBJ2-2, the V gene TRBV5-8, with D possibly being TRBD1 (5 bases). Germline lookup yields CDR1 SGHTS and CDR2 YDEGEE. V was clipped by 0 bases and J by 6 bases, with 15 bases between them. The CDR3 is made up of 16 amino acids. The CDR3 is CASSLEVGLFPGELFF. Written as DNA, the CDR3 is TGTGCCAGCAGCTTGGAGGTGGGGCTATTCCCCGGGGAGCTGTTTTTT.

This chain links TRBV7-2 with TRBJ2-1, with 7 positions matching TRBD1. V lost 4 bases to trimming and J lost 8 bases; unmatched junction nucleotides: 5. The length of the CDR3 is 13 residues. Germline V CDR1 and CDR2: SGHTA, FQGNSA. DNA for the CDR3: TGTGCCAGCAGCTCCCCGACAGGGCATGAGCAGTTCTTC. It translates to CASSSPTGHEQFF.